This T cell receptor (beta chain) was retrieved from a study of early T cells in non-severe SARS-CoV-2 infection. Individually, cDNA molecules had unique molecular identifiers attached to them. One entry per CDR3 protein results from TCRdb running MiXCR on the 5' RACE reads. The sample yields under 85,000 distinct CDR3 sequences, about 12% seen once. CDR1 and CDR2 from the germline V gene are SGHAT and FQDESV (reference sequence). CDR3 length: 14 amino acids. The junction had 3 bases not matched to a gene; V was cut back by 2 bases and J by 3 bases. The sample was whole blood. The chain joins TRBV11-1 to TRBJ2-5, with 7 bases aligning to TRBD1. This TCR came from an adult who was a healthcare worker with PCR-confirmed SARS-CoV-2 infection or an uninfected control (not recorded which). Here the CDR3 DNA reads TGTGCCAGCAGCTTAAGAGGGGGCGAAGAGACCCAGTACTTC. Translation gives CASSLRGGEETQYF.